A selection of T cell receptor beta chains follows, all from one sample in a study of T cells in Graves' hyperthyroidism and ophthalmopathy. TCRdb fed the multiplex PCR reads into MiXCR, producing one record per CDR3 protein. There are around 500,000 distinct CDR3 sequences in the sample; around 15% occur only once, and about 15% lies in the top ten. Sequencing was carried out using blood. These receptors all stem from a woman in her 40s with Graves' hyperthyroidism. Each CDR3 is given with its conserved first and last residue. The order of the fields is V gene, CDR3 length, CDR3 protein.

V: TRBV29-1; length: 13; CDR3: CSVVTGGTGELFF
V: TRBV5-1; length: 15; CDR3: CASSPGLGVTDTQYF
V: TRBV12-3/TRBV12-4; length: 15; CDR3: CASSLGMGQGTEAFF
V: TRBV18; length: 15; CDR3: CASSPVMTPSYEQYF
V: TRBV6-1; length: 14; CDR3: CASSPSGLEYEQYF
V: TRBV28; length: 15; CDR3: CASSSPGQGSYEQYF
V: TRBV2; length: 15; CDR3: CASSHRTGAQETQYF
V: TRBV24-1; length: 16; CDR3: CATSQGLAGAANEQFF
V: TRBV28; length: 13; CDR3: CASRGQGLGGYTF
V: TRBV28; length: 17; CDR3: CASSLYGTGSYTGELFF